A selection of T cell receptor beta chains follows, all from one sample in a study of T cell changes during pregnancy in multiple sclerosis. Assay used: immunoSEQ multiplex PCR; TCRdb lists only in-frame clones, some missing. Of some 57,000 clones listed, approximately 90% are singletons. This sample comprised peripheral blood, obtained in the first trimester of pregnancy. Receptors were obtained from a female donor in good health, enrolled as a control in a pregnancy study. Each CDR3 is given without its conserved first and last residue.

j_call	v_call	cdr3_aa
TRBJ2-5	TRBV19	ASSSGQSRETQY
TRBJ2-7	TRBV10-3	AIREQGARYEQY
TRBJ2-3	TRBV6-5	ASSSPTSGVMDTQY
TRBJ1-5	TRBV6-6	ASRRLRGFNQPQH
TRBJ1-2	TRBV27	ASRAGQALSYGYT
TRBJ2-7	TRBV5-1	ASRQTAYEQY
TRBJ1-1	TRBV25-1	ASRQANTEAF
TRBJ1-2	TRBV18	ASSPQRGGYT
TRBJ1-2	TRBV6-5	ASKIQGPGYGYT
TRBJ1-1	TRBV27	ASSPRGATEAF
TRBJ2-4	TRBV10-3	AISEGGGDGIQY
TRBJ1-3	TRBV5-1	ASSGTNRGPGNTIY
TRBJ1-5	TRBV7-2	ASSLDAGGSNQPQH
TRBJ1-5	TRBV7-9	ASSRGQDQPQH
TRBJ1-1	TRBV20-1	SAARGPAAF
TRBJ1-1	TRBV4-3	ASSQGVVNTEAF
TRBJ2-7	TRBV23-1	ATSQGARTSGGLSYEQY
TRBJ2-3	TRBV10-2	ASSDGGPAGGRDTQY
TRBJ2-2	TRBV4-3	ASSQEVGAGVPTGELF
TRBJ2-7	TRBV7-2	ASSLVYLREQY